The present entry profiles one T cell receptor (beta chain) with its context. This specimen belongs to a study of T cell responses to AZD1222 COVID-19 vaccine. On the study more broadly: The analysis combined second doses at about 4 or about 12 weeks.

Assay used: immunoSEQ multiplex PCR; TCRdb lists only in-frame clones, some missing. The data show about 90,000 clones, approximately 88% seen once. CDR1 is MNHNS, CDR2 SASEGT, per germline. The CDR3 consists of 10 residues. The V and J ends lost 3 bases and 9 bases respectively, with 6 bases between them. The V gene is TRBV6-1, the J gene TRBJ2-7; D not resolved. The TCR sequence derives from an adult in good health. The material sequenced was peripheral blood, taken on day 0 of AZD1222 vaccination. CDR3 protein: CASSDERQYF. CDR3 DNA: TGTGCCAGCAGTGACGAACGGCAGTACTTC.